This entry features one TCR beta chain sequence. This record belongs to a study of blood T cell repertoires in COVID-19. In the source study's methods: Amplifying reference gene primers gave estimates of nucleated cell counts. This table comes from immunoSEQ multiplex PCR, and its TCRdb copy is limited to in-frame clones, with some not included. Clone size and the V and J calls come from that table; the DNA yielded D and trimming. This repertoire shows 350,000 or so clones, around 88% found once; its top ten account for 1.5% to 2%. In Seattle, patients joined the study during active infection and were tracked longitudinally. CDR1 and CDR2 from the germline V gene are SGHNT and YYREEE (reference sequence). The V end was cut by 7 bases, the J end by 0 bases, with 10 bases between. This CDR3 has 13 residues.

The chain uses TRBV5-4 and TRBJ1-1; D might be TRBD1 (5 bases). This clonotype was sampled from a woman aged 25 to 39 with COVID-19, enrolled during active disease. The material sequenced was peripheral blood. The CDR3 sequence: CASSGLLNTEAFF. CDR3 DNA: TGTGCCAGCTCGGGACTCCTGAACACTGAAGCTTTCTTT.